This T cell receptor beta chain is from a study of CD8+ T cells in alopecia areata. Reverse transcription of extracted RNA yielded cDNA, which provided the sequencing template. Generated by immunoSEQ multiplex PCR, the TCRdb table keeps only in-frame clones and is missing some. The sample lists about 250,000 clones; roughly 60% were seen once. Treatment described: oral pan-JAK inhibitor, 5-10 mg twice daily. Per germline, CDR1 SQVTM and CDR2 ANQGSEA. Unmatched junction bases numbered 7, after V lost 5 bases and J lost 2 bases. This CDR3 has 14 residues. This clone was observed a handful of times. The chain carries TRBV29-1 and TRBJ2-3, with 7 bases lining up with TRBD1. The specimen was CD4+ T cells sorted from blood, collected around week 53, from a patient treated with tofacitinib. The receptor was derived from a human donor with alopecia areata. In DNA form, the CDR3 reads TGCAGCGTTTCTGGGACAGTTATCACAGATACGCAGTATTTT. This translates into CSVSGTVITDTQYF.